This TCR beta chain is drawn from a study of Graves' ophthalmopathy and Graves' hyperthyroidism. This clonotype was picked up many times. The antigen is undetermined. The study amplified TCR beta CDR3 regions using RNA transcripts. HTBI primers were employed in first-round RT-PCR, then a second-round multiplex PCR followed. TCRdb called the multiplex PCR reads again in MiXCR, with one record for every CDR3 protein. The sample lists about 400,000 distinct CDR3 sequences; around 17% were seen once. Study-level points and caveats: Blood also harbored most expanded thyroid clonotypes above 0.001 frequency. Its predictions of ophthalmopathy progression gave the model over 65% sensitivity and approximately 72% specificity.

The CDR3 totals 15 residues. The ends were cut back, 0 bases at V and 2 bases at J, with 8 bases in the middle. Germline CDR1 GTSNPN, CDR2 SVGIG (reference sequence). The J gene is TRBJ2-6, the V gene TRBV30, with D possibly TRBD2 on 5 matching bases. Sample: peripheral blood. The origin of this receptor is a young woman with Graves' ophthalmopathy. This CDR3 is CAWSVRGAGANVLTF. Here the CDR3 DNA reads TGTGCCTGGAGTGTACGGGGAGCTGGGGCCAACGTCCTGACTTTC.